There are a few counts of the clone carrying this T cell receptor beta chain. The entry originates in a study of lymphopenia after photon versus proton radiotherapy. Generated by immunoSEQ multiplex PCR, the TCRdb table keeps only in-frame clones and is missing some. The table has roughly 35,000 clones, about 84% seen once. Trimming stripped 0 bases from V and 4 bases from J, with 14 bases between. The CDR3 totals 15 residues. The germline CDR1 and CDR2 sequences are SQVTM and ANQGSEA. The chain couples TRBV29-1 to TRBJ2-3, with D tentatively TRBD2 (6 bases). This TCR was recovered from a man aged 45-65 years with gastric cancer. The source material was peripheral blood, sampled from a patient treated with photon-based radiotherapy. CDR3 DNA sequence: TGCAGCGTTGAAGATCGGGCGGGAAGGCCAGATACGCAGTATTTT. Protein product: CSVEDRAGRPDTQYF.